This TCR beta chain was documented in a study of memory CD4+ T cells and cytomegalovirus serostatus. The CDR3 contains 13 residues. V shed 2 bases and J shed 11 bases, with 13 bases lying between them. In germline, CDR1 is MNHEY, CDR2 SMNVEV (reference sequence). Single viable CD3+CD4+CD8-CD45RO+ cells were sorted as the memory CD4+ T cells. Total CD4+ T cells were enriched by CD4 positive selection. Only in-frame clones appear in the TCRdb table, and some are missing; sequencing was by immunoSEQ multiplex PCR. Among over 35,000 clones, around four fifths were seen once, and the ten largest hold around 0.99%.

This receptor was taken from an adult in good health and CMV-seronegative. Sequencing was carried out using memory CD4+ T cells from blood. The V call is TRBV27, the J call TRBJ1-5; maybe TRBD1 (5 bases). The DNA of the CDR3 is TGTGCCAGCAGTTTAGATGATACCAGGGCCCAGCATTTT. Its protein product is CASSLDDTRAQHF.